The 4 T cell receptor beta chains reported below all come from one sample, sequenced in a study of blood T cell repertoires in COVID-19. The method was immunoSEQ multiplex PCR; TCRdb's version includes in-frame clones alone and lacks a portion of them. In the table there are tens of thousands of clones, about 89% of which are singletons. Sequencing was done on a sample of peripheral blood. The receptors were gathered from an older woman with active or convalescent COVID-19.

The chain uses TRBV5-4 and TRBJ1-6; D call uncertain. Germline V gene lookup returns CDR1 SGHNT and CDR2 YYREEE (reference sequence). CDR3 length: 15 amino acids. The V end was cut by 2 bases, the J end by 10 bases, with 16 bases between. The CDR3 spells CASSLADRESSPLHF. The CDR3 DNA sequence: TGTGCCAGCAGCTTAGCGGACCGGGAAAGCTCACCCCTCCACTTT.

This sequence joins TRBV19 and TRBJ1-1, with 7 bases lining up with TRBD1. With V trimmed by 11 bases and J by 4 bases, 10 bases remained unmatched. CDR1 and CDR2 from the germline V gene are LNHDA and SQIVND (reference sequence). The CDR3 length is 13 residues. The DNA of the CDR3 is TGTGCCTCTAAGACAGGGTTGACCACTGAAGCTTTCTTT. Translation gives CASKTGLTTEAFF.

The genes are TRBV6-2 or TRBV6-3 and TRBJ1-2; 7 bases are shared with TRBD1. Trimming at V came to 0 bases and at J to 3 bases, leaving 7 bases not matched to a gene. The CDR3 length is 16 residues. Germline-derived CDR1 and CDR2 are MNHEY and SVGEGT. The chain's CDR3 is CASSYSQRQGHYGYTF. The CDR3 DNA reads TGTGCCAGCAGTTACTCCCAACGACAGGGACACTATGGCTACACCTTC.

The V and J genes are TRBV27 and TRBJ1-2, with D unresolved. Germline CDR1 MNHEY, CDR2 SMNVEV (reference sequence). The CDR3 consists of 15 residues. The ends were cut back, 4 bases at V and 5 bases at J, with 17 bases in the middle. The CDR3 DNA reads as TGTGCCAGCAGTTCCCCGACGGGAGGCTATTATGGCTACACCTTC. The encoded protein is CASSSPTGGYYGYTF.